The 5 T cell receptor beta chains below all came from one sample that was sequenced in a study of T-cell memory formation after mild COVID-19. TCRdb re-called the 5' RACE reads through MiXCR, storing one row per CDR3 protein. The table records approximately 350,000 distinct CDR3 sequences, 13% of them present only once. The sequenced material came from PBMCs or a T cell subset sorted from them (not recorded which). The origin of the receptors is a young man who had mild COVID-19 (a few samples of this study predate the infection). Cell type and time point are not known.

This chain links TRBV4-1 with TRBJ2-6; D remains ambiguous. V dropped 2 bases and J dropped 4 bases, with 18 bases sitting between them. Germline V gene lookup returns CDR1 MGHRA and CDR2 YSYEKL. There are 18 residues in the CDR3. The CDR3 loop reads CASSQWNRTPTGANVLTF. Written as DNA, the CDR3 is TGCGCCAGCAGCCAATGGAATCGGACGCCGACAGGGGCCAACGTCCTGACTTTC.

The chain is built from TRBV20-1 and TRBJ2-3; 9 bases are shared with TRBD2. V was clipped by 0 bases and J by 5 bases; unmatched bases: 12. The V gene's germline CDR1 is DFQATT and CDR2 SNEGSKA (reference sequence). The CDR3 loop spans 17 amino acids. CDR3 in amino acids: CSARDRMGGGAEDTQYF. The CDR3 coding sequence is TGCAGTGCTAGAGATAGGATGGGCGGGGGGGCCGAAGATACGCAGTATTTT.

In DNA form, the CDR3 reads TGTGCCAGCATAGAGACTAGCGGGGGGAACACCGGGGAGCTGTTTTTT. Its protein is CASIETSGGNTGELFF. The rearrangement uses TRBV2 and TRBJ2-2, with 12 bases that match TRBD2. The CDR3 contains 16 residues. Germline V gene data show CDR1 as SNHLY and CDR2 as FYNNEI. Germline trimming cut 7 bases from V and 1 base from J; bases unmatched to any gene: 4.

The J gene is TRBJ1-3, the V gene TRBV29-1; possibly TRBD1 for D (6 bases). V dropped 5 bases and J dropped 2 bases, with 10 bases sitting between them. Germline CDR1 and CDR2: SQVTM and ANQGSEA. The CDR3 is 13 residues long. CDR3 nucleotides: TGCAGCGTTTATCGGACAGCTGGAAACACCATATATTTT. It translates to CSVYRTAGNTIYF.

This clonotype appeared a few times. As DNA, the CDR3 is TGTGCCTGGAGTGGGGAACAGAGAGAAGCTTTCTTT. This encodes CAWSGEQREAFF. J is TRBJ1-1 and V is TRBV30; D call uncertain. CDR1 and CDR2 from the germline V gene are GTSNPN and SVGIG (reference sequence). The CDR3 covers 12 residues. Deletions cut 1 base from V and 8 bases from J, with 11 bases between.